This T cell receptor beta chain originates from a study of blood T cell repertoires in COVID-19. CDR1 and CDR2 (germline): SNHLY, FYNNEI. The CDR3 sequence is 15 residues long. The V end lost 3 bases, the J end lost 1 base, and 11 bases lay between the germline ends. Some clones are missing from TCRdb's copy, which holds only in-frame ones; the method was immunoSEQ multiplex PCR. The data contain under 300,000 clones, roughly 90% of them singletons. The rearrangement links TRBV2 to TRBJ2-3; a weak D match, TRBD2 (5 bases). Material: PBMCs or T cells enriched from blood (not recorded which). This receptor was identified in a woman in her sixties who had recovered from COVID-19. CDR3 nucleotides: TGTGCCAGCAGTGAGGGCGGGCTCCGCACAGATACGCAGTATTTT. Translation gives CASSEGGLRTDTQYF.